This entry describes one T cell receptor beta chain. The antigen is unknown. The germline CDR1 and CDR2 sequences are SGHRS and YFSETQ. V shed 5 bases and J shed 4 bases, with 12 bases lying between them. The CDR3 is made up of 13 amino acids. The data were taken from a study of shared clonotypes between healthy human individuals. Study-wide results and limits: Limitation of the genetic and exposure-history diversity represented came from the few donors.

The protocol was immunoSEQ multiplex PCR, while the TCRdb copy is restricted to in-frame clones and leaves out a portion. The sample contains roughly 2.6 million clones, around nine tenths of which appear only once. The authors divided CD4+ cells into CD45RA+ naive and CD45RA-negative memory subsets. The sequence derives from a man between 18 and 29 years old in good health. Specimen: naive CD4+ T cells sorted from blood. Subset described: CD45RA+ positively selected. The chain carries TRBV5-1 and TRBJ1-2, with D maybe TRBD1 (6 bases). This chain's CDR3 is CASSSGEAYGYTF. The CDR3 region has the DNA TGCGCCAGCAGTTCAGGGGAGGCCTATGGCTACACCTTC.